One and the same sample provided the 11 T cell receptor beta chains below, sequenced in a study of technical replicates of blood from a handful of donors. Sequencing used immunoSEQ multiplex PCR; TCRdb keeps in-frame clones, though not all of them. The sample records approximately 64,000 clones, approximately 83% being singletons. Source material: PBMCs. The receptors originated from a human donor in good health. Some clones in this sample may be carry-over from other donors' samples.

J is TRBJ2-2 and V is TRBV19, with a possible D match to TRBD2 (5 bases). V shed 5 bases and J shed 5 bases, with 9 bases lying between them. Germline loops: CDR1 LNHDA, CDR2 SQIVND (reference sequence). CDR3 length equals 13 residues. This CDR3 is CASSPSGTGELFF. Here the CDR3 DNA reads TGTGCCAGTAGTCCCAGCGGTACCGGGGAGCTGTTTTTT.

This sequence joins TRBV4-2 and TRBJ2-3, with 7 bases identical to TRBD1. The CDR3 length is 17 residues. Germline CDR1 LGHNA, CDR2 YNFKEQ. V trimming: 1 base; J trimming: 1 base; junction bases outside the gene matches: 8. The chain's CDR3 is CASSQARQGRGTDTQYF. The CDR3 coding sequence is TGTGCCAGCAGCCAAGCGAGACAGGGTCGGGGCACAGATACGCAGTATTTT.

The V and J genes are TRBV15 and TRBJ2-2; the D gene is possibly TRBD1 (5 bases). In germline, CDR1 is LNHNV, CDR2 YYDKDF (reference sequence). Deletions cut 0 bases from V and 4 bases from J, with 9 bases between. The CDR3 length is 15 residues. The DNA for the CDR3 is TGTGCCACCAGCAGAGACAGGGTAATCACCGGGGAGCTGTTTTTT. It is translated as CATSRDRVITGELFF.

In its sample, this clone was seen a few times. The rearrangement uses TRBV9 and TRBJ2-2; no clear D. CDR3 length: 14 amino acids. V was shortened by 3 bases and J by 0 bases, with 6 bases between the two germline ends. CDR1 and CDR2 (germline): SGDLS, YYNGEE. The CDR3 nucleotides are TGTGCCAGCAGCGCCCTCCCGAACACCGGGGAGCTGTTTTTT. Amino acids: CASSALPNTGELFF.

The rearrangement joins TRBV5-8 to TRBJ2-7; D might be TRBD2 (6 bases). V was clipped by 2 bases and J by 7 bases, with 16 bases between them. Germline V gives CDR1 SGHTS, CDR2 YDEGEE. There are 14 residues in the CDR3. DNA of the CDR3: TGTGCCAGCAGCTTTGGTGGACTAATGAGGGAGCAGTACTTC. Its translation is CASSFGGLMREQYF.

CDR3 sequence: CAWSAVLGQGLSEQYF. The CDR3 DNA is TGTGCCTGGAGTGCCGTACTGGGACAGGGGCTCTCCGAGCAGTACTTC. This chain uses TRBV30 with TRBJ2-7, with 10 bases fitting TRBD1. Germline CDR1 GTSNPN, CDR2 SVGIG (reference sequence). V was clipped by 1 base and J by 6 bases; unmatched bases: 12. The CDR3 totals 16 residues.

In its sample, this clone was seen once. The V gene is TRBV7-3, the J gene TRBJ1-3, with D uncertain. The germline V and J ends were trimmed by 0 bases and 2 bases, with 8 bases remaining between them. The CDR3 spans 15 residues. Per the germline V gene, CDR1 is SGHTA and CDR2 is FQGTGA. CDR3 coding DNA: TGTGCCAGCAGCTTAACCCCCGGGGCTGGAAACACCATATATTTT. This sequence encodes CASSLTPGAGNTIYF.

The CDR3 protein is CASSPGGFAVDEQFF. Here the CDR3 DNA reads TGTGCCAGCAGTCCAGGGGGCTTTGCTGTAGATGAGCAGTTCTTC. The chain combines TRBV6-1 with TRBJ2-1, with 8 bases fitting TRBD1. The CDR3 extends over 15 amino acids. The germline V gene has CDR1 MNHNS and CDR2 SASEGT. With V trimmed by 5 bases and J by 8 bases, 11 bases remained unmatched.

The chain uses TRBV6-4 and TRBJ1-1; 7 bases are shared with TRBD1. V trimming: 4 bases; J trimming: 5 bases; junction bases outside the gene matches: 13. Germline assignment: CDR1 MRHNA and CDR2 SNTAGT. The length of the CDR3 is 16 residues. The CDR3, as DNA: TGTGCCAGCAGTGGTTTTTTGACAGGGAGGATGACTGAAGCTTTCTTT. This translates into CASSGFLTGRMTEAFF.

The V call is TRBV19, the J call TRBJ2-2, with TRBD1 matching 8 bases. Germline lookup yields CDR1 LNHDA and CDR2 SQIVND (reference sequence). V trimming: 5 bases; J trimming: 4 bases; junction bases outside the gene matches: 6. The CDR3 is 15 amino acids. CDR3 DNA sequence: TGTGCCAGTAGTGGAACGGGACAGGTCACCGGGGAGCTGTTTTTT. Its protein is CASSGTGQVTGELFF. Looking up the rest from reference TRBV19 and TRBJ2-2 gives the full variable domain: DGGITQSPKYLFRKEGQNVTLSCEQNLNHDAMYWYRQDPGQGLRLIYYSQIVNDFQKGDIAEGYSVSREKKESFPLTVTSAQKNPTAFYLCASSGTGQVTGELFFGEGSRLTVL.

This clone was counted only a few times. The chain is built from TRBV7-9 and TRBJ2-2; D perhaps matches TRBD1 (7 bases). This CDR3 is 17 amino acids long. V was trimmed by 5 bases and J by 4 bases, leaving 20 bases between them. Germline CDR1 and CDR2: SEHNR and FQNEAQ (reference sequence). CDR3 coding DNA: TGTGCCAGCAGCGGGGCGTGGAGGGGGCGCGTCACCGGGGAGCTGTTTTTT. Encoded protein: CASSGAWRGRVTGELFF.